These 20 T cell receptor beta chains share one sample of origin, sequenced in a study of T cell changes during pregnancy in multiple sclerosis (dated by TCRdb to about 2019). Libraries were prepared through the immunoSEQ multiplex PCR assay. TCRdb carries this immuneACCESS record with in-frame sequences only. Its versions omit some clonotypes, under half of them owing to an unresolved V gene in the studies checked, with the rest unexplained. The sample has 50,000 to 65,000 clones on record, around 91% of them singletons. Almost 6.5% of the sample belongs to the ten largest clones. This specimen was peripheral blood, taken in the third trimester of pregnancy. The receptors were sampled from a female donor in good health, enrolled as a control in a pregnancy study.

The gene calls are TRBV9 and TRBJ1-2; no clear D gene. The germline V gene encodes CDR1 SGDLS and CDR2 YYNGEE. Trimming stripped 0 bases from V and 8 bases from J, with 8 bases between. The CDR3 runs to 12 residues. In DNA form, the CDR3 reads TGTGCCAGCAGCGTAGGTCAGGTGGGCTACACCTTC. This codes for CASSVGQVGYTF.

The chain uses TRBV28 and TRBJ1-5; perhaps TRBD1 as D (5 bases). Trimming took 3 bases from V and 4 from J, leaving 10 bases between them. Germline V gene lookup returns CDR1 MDHEN and CDR2 SYDVKM. The CDR3 has 14 amino acids. The CDR3 loop is CASSLTVRNQPQHF. The CDR3 DNA reads as TGTGCCAGCAGTTTGACAGTAAGAAATCAGCCCCAGCATTTT.

The rearrangement links TRBV6-1 to TRBJ2-1; 12 nucleotides align to TRBD2. With 4 bases clipped from V and 5 bases from J, the junction kept 3 bases outside the gene matches. The CDR3 is 15 amino acids. Per germline, CDR1 MNHNS and CDR2 SASEGT. The CDR3 region is CASSGGLAGNNEQFF. The CDR3, as DNA: TGTGCCAGCAGTGGGGGACTAGCGGGTAACAATGAGCAGTTCTTC.

The rearrangement uses TRBV12-2 and TRBJ1-2; TRBD1 was called by the table and not checked on the DNA. TRBV12-2 is recorded as a pseudogene. This CDR3 has 14 residues. The CDR3 sequence is CASRLDRGVYGYTF. Here the CDR3 DNA reads TGTGCAAGTCGCTTGGACAGGGGGGTCTATGGCTACACCTTC.

This chain connects TRBV11-3 to TRBJ1-2, with a possible D match to TRBD1 (5 bases). Per germline, CDR1 SGHNT and CDR2 YENEEA. The germline V and J ends were trimmed by 5 bases and 5 bases, with 9 bases remaining between them. This CDR3 has 12 amino acids. CDR3 protein: CASSRQKYGYTF. In nucleotides, the CDR3 is TGTGCCAGCAGCCGACAGAAATATGGCTACACCTTC.

This clone has a single count. This sequence joins TRBV19 and TRBJ1-4; possibly TRBD1 for D (5 bases). Germline-derived CDR1 and CDR2 are LNHDA and SQIVND (reference sequence). V was clipped by 5 bases and J by 5 bases, with 18 bases between them. The CDR3 is 16 amino acids. CDR3 sequence: CASSAEPGKLNEKLFF. The CDR3 DNA reads as TGTGCCAGTAGTGCCGAACCAGGGAAGCTGAATGAAAAACTGTTTTTT.

The rearrangement links TRBV5-5 to TRBJ1-1, with D tentatively TRBD1 (6 bases). Looked up from germline, CDR1 is SGHKS and CDR2 is YYEKEE (reference sequence). The CDR3 sequence is 14 residues long. V was clipped by 4 bases and J by 4 bases, with 14 bases between them. CDR3 region: CASSRLGAGTEAFF. The CDR3 DNA sequence: TGTGCCAGCAGCCGACTGGGGGCAGGCACTGAAGCTTTCTTT.

The J gene is TRBJ2-3, the V gene TRBV6-5, with a possible D match to TRBD2 (5 bases). Germline CDR1 and CDR2: MNHEY and SVGAGI. The germline V and J ends were trimmed by 10 bases and 2 bases, with 16 bases remaining between them. CDR3 size: 14 residues. The CDR3 spells CATQYRGVTDTQYF. In DNA form, the CDR3 reads TGTGCCACCCAATACCGGGGTGTCACAGATACGCAGTATTTT.

The chain has TRBV6-5 and TRBJ2-5, with unresolved D. Germline V gene sequence: CDR1 MNHEY, CDR2 SVGAGI. The CDR3 is made up of 14 amino acids. With 2 bases removed from V and 1 base from J, the gap between germline ends came to 8 bases. This chain's CDR3 is CASSYSQIQETQYF. The CDR3 coding sequence is TGTGCCAGCAGTTACAGTCAGATCCAAGAGACCCAGTACTTC.

This chain joins TRBV14 and TRBJ2-5; 9 nucleotides line up with TRBD1. With V trimmed by 3 bases and J by 4 bases, 6 bases remained unmatched. There are 15 residues in the CDR3. CDR1 is SGHDN and CDR2 is FVKESK in the germline V gene. DNA for the CDR3: TGTGCCAGCAGCCAGCCACCGGGACAGGGAGAGACCCAGTACTTC. It specifies CASSQPPGQGETQYF.

The chain links TRBV6-5 to TRBJ2-6; tentatively, D is TRBD2 (7 bases). The CDR3 contains 16 residues. Looked up from germline, CDR1 is MNHEY and CDR2 is SVGAGI. The V and J ends lost 1 base and 2 bases respectively, with 9 bases between them. CDR3 in amino acids: CASSYWRGPGANVLTF. CDR3 bases: TGTGCCAGCAGTTACTGGCGGGGGCCTGGGGCCAACGTCCTGACTTTC.

V gene TRBV15 combines with J gene TRBJ1-1, with D unresolved. This CDR3 spans 14 amino acids. CDR1 is LNHNV and CDR2 is YYDKDF in the germline V gene (reference sequence). V lost 3 bases, J lost 0 bases, and 8 bases lay in between. In nucleotides, the CDR3 is TGTGCCACCAGCAGTGGAGCGGTGAACACTGAAGCTTTCTTT. Translation: CATSSGAVNTEAFF.

The chain couples TRBV19 to TRBJ2-7; 7 nucleotides line up with TRBD1. The CDR3 length is 15 residues. The V segment lost 4 bases and the J segment 6 bases; nucleotides outside the gene matches: 12. The V gene's germline CDR1 is LNHDA and CDR2 SQIVND (reference sequence). The CDR3 is CASSKGQPLTFEQYF. The CDR3 DNA reads as TGTGCCAGTAGTAAGGGACAGCCCCTGACATTCGAGCAGTACTTC.

V gene TRBV15 combines with J gene TRBJ2-5; 7 bases line up with TRBD2. V lost 2 bases, J lost 5 bases, and 11 bases stayed unmatched. Germline lookup yields CDR1 LNHNV and CDR2 YYDKDF (reference sequence). The CDR3 is 16 residues long. The CDR3 nucleotides read TGTGCCACCAGCAGAACACGGGGCCGGGGGGACGAGACCCAGTACTTC. It specifies CATSRTRGRGDETQYF.

This chain joins TRBV10-3 and TRBJ2-5, with D possibly being TRBD1 (5 bases). V was cut by 3 bases and J by 2 bases, with 7 bases left in between. The CDR3 runs to 13 residues. Germline CDR1 and CDR2: ENHRY and SYGVKD. CDR3 in amino acids: CAISDGQQETQYF. CDR3 coding DNA: TGTGCCATCAGTGATGGACAACAAGAGACCCAGTACTTC.

The chain uses TRBV10-1 and TRBJ2-3; 11 positions match TRBD2. Germline CDR1 reads WNHNN; CDR2 reads SYGVQD (reference sequence). J was trimmed by 4 bases and V by 5 bases; bases with no gene match: 14. The CDR3 contains 18 residues. Here the CDR3 reads CASSRKFSGGALADTQYF. In DNA form, the CDR3 reads TGCGCCAGCAGTCGAAAATTTAGCGGGGGGGCCCTCGCAGATACGCAGTATTTT.

This sequence joins TRBV29-1 and TRBJ1-1; tentatively, D is TRBD1 (5 bases). Germline CDR1 SQVTM, CDR2 ANQGSEA. CDR3 length: 15 amino acids. V lost 3 bases and J lost 6, with 20 bases in between. The CDR3 bases are TGCAGCGTTGACGCGTCGGTAACAGGACGGCCTGAAGCTTTCTTT. Translated: CSVDASVTGRPEAFF. Filled out from reference TRBV29-1 and TRBJ1-1, the complete variable domain reads SAVISQKPSRDICQRGTSLTIQCQVDSQVTMMFWYRQQPGQSLTLIATANQGSEATYESGFVIDKFPISRPNLTFSTLTVSNMSPEDSSIYLCSVDASVTGRPEAFFGQGTRLTVV.

This rearrangement joins TRBV21-1 to TRBJ2-2; TRBD1 is the table's D call, not checked against the DNA. TRBV21-1 is flagged as a pseudogene. This CDR3 has 17 amino acids. The CDR3 spells CASSKVLTGEDTGELFF. CDR3 nucleotide sequence: TGTGCCAGCAGCAAAGTCTTGACAGGGGAAGACACCGGGGAGCTGTTTTTT.

This sequence joins TRBV6-1 and TRBJ1-3; D uncertain. CDR1 and CDR2 from the germline V gene are MNHNS and SASEGT. V lost 7 bases and J 1 base, leaving 14 bases between the germline ends. This CDR3 is built from 15 residues. Written as DNA, the CDR3 is TGTGCCAGCAATCCCCGAGGGAGGTCTGGAAACACCATATATTTT. As protein: CASNPRGRSGNTIYF.

This clone was recorded only once. The J gene is TRBJ1-1, the V gene TRBV5-1; D uncertain. Germline V gene lookup returns CDR1 SGHRS and CDR2 YFSETQ. The V end was cut by 1 base, the J end by 1 base, with 14 bases between. The CDR3 length is 16 residues. CDR3 region: CASSLSLGRANTEAFF. The CDR3, as DNA: TGCGCCAGCAGCTTGTCCTTGGGGAGGGCGAACACTGAAGCTTTCTTT.